This entry lists 26 T cell receptor beta chains sequenced from one sample in a study of T cell responses to AZD1222 COVID-19 vaccine. The assay was immunoSEQ multiplex PCR, and TCRdb's table has in-frame clones only and misses some. Of around 160,000 clones in the sample, less than 95% were seen once. This material consisted of peripheral blood, taken on day 0 of AZD1222 vaccination. All receptors derive from an adult in good health.

The chain carries TRBV19 and TRBJ1-2, with a tentative D call TRBD1 (5 bases). CDR1 and CDR2 (germline): LNHDA, SQIVND (reference sequence). The CDR3 runs 14 residues. V lost 11 bases and J lost 0, with 16 bases in between. The CDR3 coding sequence is TGTGCCTGCGGCCCGGGGGGATCTAACTATGGCTACACCTTC. This encodes CACGPGGSNYGYTF.

This clone was recorded only once. V gene TRBV19 combines with J gene TRBJ1-2; D gene unclear. Germline V gives CDR1 LNHDA, CDR2 SQIVND (reference sequence). Trimming removed 7 bases from V and 7 bases from J, with 7 bases in between. The CDR3 is 10 residues long. The CDR3 loop is CASKRSGYTF. The CDR3 nucleotides are TGTGCCAGTAAGAGGTCTGGCTACACCTTC.

V is TRBV15 and J is TRBJ2-3; tentative D call: TRBD1 (5 bases). The CDR3 consists of 11 residues. CDR1 is LNHNV and CDR2 is YYDKDF in the germline V gene (reference sequence). The ends were cut back, 7 bases at V and 4 bases at J, with 6 bases in the middle. In DNA form, the CDR3 reads TGTGCCACCAAGGGGTCAGATACGCAGTATTTT. As protein: CATKGSDTQYF.

This chain links TRBV7-2 with TRBJ1-5, with D possibly matching TRBD1 (5 bases). CDR1 is SGHTA and CDR2 is FQGNSA in the germline V gene. V dropped 5 bases and J dropped 4 bases, with 15 bases sitting between them. This CDR3 region has 15 residues. In nucleotides, the CDR3 is TGTGCCAGCAGCCTAACGGGACGGACTAATCAGCCCCAGCATTTT. Protein product: CASSLTGRTNQPQHF.

The V and J genes are TRBV4-1 and TRBJ2-2; possible D gene TRBD2, 6 bases. This CDR3 region has 18 residues. Germline V gene lookup returns CDR1 MGHRA and CDR2 YSYEKL. V lost 1 base, J lost 3 bases, and 18 bases lay in between. CDR3 sequence (DNA): TGCGCCAGCAGCCAAGCCTCGGTTAGCGGTCAGGACACCGGGGAGCTGTTTTTT. It yields the protein CASSQASVSGQDTGELFF.

This clone was detected only a few times. CDR3 region: CASSYRGGGSYNEQFF. CDR3 bases: TGTGCCAGCAGTTACCGGGGCGGAGGCTCCTACAATGAGCAGTTCTTC. J is TRBJ2-1 and V is TRBV6-2 or TRBV6-3; the D gene could be TRBD1 or TRBD2 (5 bases each). The CDR3 length is 16 residues. V lost 2 bases and J 0 bases, leaving 11 bases between the germline ends. Germline V gene data show CDR1 as MNHEY and CDR2 as SVGEGT.

V is TRBV5-1 and J is TRBJ2-3; no reliable D call. Trimming left V 4 bases short and J 1 base short, with 16 bases between. Germline V gene lookup returns CDR1 SGHRS and CDR2 YFSETQ. The CDR3 contains 16 residues. DNA of the CDR3: TGCGCCAGCAGCCTATTGGGCATCCTCCGCACAGATACGCAGTATTTT. This gives the protein CASSLLGILRTDTQYF.

This clone was observed a few times. The rearrangement joins TRBV6-6 to TRBJ2-1, with TRBD2 matching over 9 bases. Germline V gene data show CDR1 as MNHNY and CDR2 as SVGAGI (reference sequence). V gave up 5 bases and J gave up 7 bases; unmatched junction bases: 12. The CDR3 loop spans 16 amino acids. CDR3 in amino acids: CASSRPGTSSLNEQFF. CDR3 nucleotide sequence: TGTGCCAGCAGTCGCCCCGGGACTAGCTCCTTAAATGAGCAGTTCTTC.

This clone was counted only a few times. Other DNA sequences in the sample encode the same CDR3. CDR3: CASSLEGREQYF. The DNA of the CDR3 is TGCGCCAGCAGCCTAGAAGGGCGTGAGCAGTACTTC. The J gene is TRBJ2-7, the V gene TRBV5-1; D gene uncertain. V dropped 4 bases and J dropped 7 bases, with 12 bases sitting between them. Germline V gives CDR1 SGHRS, CDR2 YFSETQ. CDR3 length: 12 residues.

This sequence joins TRBV4-1 and TRBJ1-1; D possibly corresponds to TRBD1 (5 bases). The CDR3 totals 15 residues. Germline assignment: CDR1 MGHRA and CDR2 YSYEKL. Trimming took off 0 bases at V and 11 bases at J, with 19 bases between the two ends. The CDR3 reads CASSQEITGPNRAFF. The CDR3 coding sequence is TGCGCCAGCAGCCAAGAAATCACGGGACCTAATCGGGCTTTCTTT.

The J gene is TRBJ2-1, the V gene TRBV29-1; D is unresolved. This CDR3 is 17 amino acids long. Trimming cost V 1 base and J 0 bases, with 16 bases left between them. Germline assignment: CDR1 SQVTM and CDR2 ANQGSEA. The DNA for the CDR3 is TGCAGCGTTGAAGGATGGGGTAGCCGGAGCTCCTACAATGAGCAGTTCTTC. This codes for CSVEGWGSRSSYNEQFF.

The gene calls are TRBV25-1 and TRBJ2-1, with D perhaps TRBD1 (6 bases). This CDR3 is 15 amino acids long. CDR1 is MGHDK and CDR2 is SYGVNS in the germline V gene. The germline V and J ends were trimmed by 3 bases and 7 bases, with 16 bases remaining between them. For the CDR3, the DNA is TGTGCCAGCAGTGAGGGGTCAGGGGAAGTGAATGAGCAGTTCTTC. Amino acid sequence: CASSEGSGEVNEQFF. Filled out from reference TRBV25-1 and TRBJ2-1, the complete variable domain reads EADIYQTPRYLVIGTGKKITLECSQTMGHDKMYWYQQDPGMELHLIHYSYGVNSTEKGDLSSESTVSRIRTEHFPLTLESARPSHTSQYLCASSEGSGEVNEQFFGPGTRLTVL.

This clone occurred once. The sample has other DNA sequences that encode this CDR3 too. CDR3 protein: CASSLSNYGYTF. CDR3 DNA sequence: TGTGCCAGCAGTTTAAGTAACTATGGCTACACCTTC. V and J are TRBV28 and TRBJ1-2; the D is unclear. Germline-derived CDR1 and CDR2 are MDHEN and SYDVKM. There are 12 residues in the CDR3. V was trimmed by 2 bases and J by 1 base, leaving 2 bases between them.

This sequence joins TRBV28 and TRBJ2-1; 8 bases align to TRBD2. Germline V CDR1 and CDR2: MDHEN, SYDVKM. The CDR3 extends over 17 amino acids. Germline trimming cut 5 bases from V and 4 bases from J; bases unmatched to any gene: 13. The CDR3, as DNA: TGTGCCAGCAGTATACCCAGCGGGAGTGATCCTTACAATGAGCAGTTCTTC. Protein: CASSIPSGSDPYNEQFF.

The V gene is TRBV28, the J gene TRBJ1-1; no reliable D call. V shed 5 bases and J shed 1 base, with 20 bases lying between them. This CDR3 spans 17 amino acids. Germline V lookup: CDR1 MDHEN, CDR2 SYDVKM. The CDR3 sequence: CASSPPEREAGNTEAFF. The CDR3 nucleotides read TGTGCCAGCAGTCCCCCTGAGAGGGAGGCTGGGAACACTGAAGCTTTCTTT.

This chain links TRBV5-1 with TRBJ1-1; no reliable D call. The CDR3 extends over 11 amino acids. CDR1 is SGHRS, CDR2 YFSETQ, per germline. Trimming removed 5 bases at V and 1 base at J, with 3 bases between. CDR3 region: CASRGNTEAFF. The CDR3 DNA reads as TGCGCCAGCAGGGGGAACACTGAAGCTTTCTTT.

V and J are TRBV3-1 (or the pseudogene TRBV3-2) and TRBJ1-6; possibly TRBD1 for D (5 bases). Germline V gene data show CDR1 as LGHDT and CDR2 as YNNKEL (reference sequence). The CDR3 length is 15 residues. Trimming took off 5 bases at V and 5 bases at J, with 13 bases between the two ends. The CDR3: CASSSGAYNNSPLHF. DNA for the CDR3: TGTGCCAGCAGCTCCGGGGCCTATAATAATTCACCCCTCCACTTT.

The rearrangement joins TRBV28 to TRBJ2-7; D gene unclear. CDR3 length: 12 amino acids. CDR1 is MDHEN and CDR2 is SYDVKM in the germline V gene. V was cut by 7 bases and J by 3 bases, with 10 bases left in between. The CDR3 loop is CASTKGDYEQYF. CDR3 bases: TGTGCCAGCACTAAAGGTGACTACGAGCAGTACTTC.

The chain has TRBV6-5 and TRBJ2-5; D is unclear. This CDR3 spans 12 amino acids. The germline gives CDR1 MNHEY, CDR2 SVGAGI. The germline V and J ends were trimmed by 0 bases and 10 bases, with 9 bases remaining between them. In nucleotides, the CDR3 is TGTGCCAGCAGTTACTCGAGTCAGGTCCAGTACTTC. Its translation is CASSYSSQVQYF.

This clone was recorded only once. V and J are TRBV12-3 or TRBV12-4 and TRBJ1-2; perhaps TRBD1 as D (6 bases). This CDR3 spans 13 amino acids. The V gene lost 4 bases and the J gene lost 7 bases, with 13 bases spanning the gap. CDR3 loop: CASSSPGAFGYTF. The CDR3 DNA is TGTGCCAGCAGTTCCCCGGGGGCGTTTGGCTACACCTTC.

The gene calls are TRBV5-4 and TRBJ2-1; TRBD2 aligns across 8 bases. The V segment lost 1 base and the J segment 0 bases; nucleotides outside the gene matches: 3. This CDR3 is built from 16 residues. Germline-derived CDR1 and CDR2 are SGHNT and YYREEE (reference sequence). The CDR3 DNA reads TGTGCCAGCAGCTTGACGGGAGGGCCCTCCTACAATGAGCAGTTCTTC. It translates to CASSLTGGPSYNEQFF.

The chain couples TRBV2 to TRBJ1-2; weak D call: TRBD1 (5 bases). The CDR3 totals 14 residues. Trimming left V 6 bases short and J 3 bases short, with 14 bases between. CDR1 SNHLY and CDR2 FYNNEI come from the germline V gene. The CDR3 sequence: CASRGEMGDYGYTF. The CDR3 coding sequence is TGTGCCAGCAGAGGGGAGATGGGGGACTATGGCTACACCTTC.

The gene calls are TRBV6-4 and TRBJ1-1; TRBD1 agrees at 7 bases. CDR3 size: 15 residues. Germline assignment: CDR1 MRHNA and CDR2 SNTAGT. V trimming: 7 bases; J trimming: 3 bases; junction bases outside the gene matches: 11. For the CDR3, the DNA is TGTGCCAGCAAAGCACAGGGGAAGTCGGACACTGAAGCTTTCTTT. This gives the protein CASKAQGKSDTEAFF.

The rearrangement uses TRBV5-1 and TRBJ2-1, with a weak D call TRBD1 (5 bases). This CDR3 spans 15 amino acids. Germline-derived CDR1 and CDR2 are SGHRS and YFSETQ. V lost 0 bases and J lost 1, with 8 bases in between. CDR3 residues: CASSLAGYSYNEQFF. As DNA, the CDR3 is TGCGCCAGCAGCTTGGCAGGGTATTCCTACAATGAGCAGTTCTTC.

The chain couples TRBV5-4 to TRBJ2-1, with 12 bases identical to TRBD2. The CDR3 covers 14 residues. Per germline, CDR1 SGHNT and CDR2 YYREEE (reference sequence). V shed 3 bases, J shed 10 bases, and the junction held 5 bases outside the gene matches. The chain's CDR3 is CASSSTSGRAEQFF. The CDR3 nucleotides read TGTGCCAGCAGCTCGACTAGCGGGAGAGCGGAGCAGTTCTTC.

The rearrangement joins TRBV5-1 to TRBJ2-2; D not certain. Germline assignment: CDR1 SGHRS and CDR2 YFSETQ. The CDR3 has 13 residues. The V end lost 4 bases, the J end lost 4 bases, and 8 bases lay between the germline ends. The CDR3 spells CASSVSSTGELFF. For the CDR3, the DNA is TGCGCCAGCAGCGTCTCTTCCACCGGGGAGCTGTTTTTT.